This TCR beta chain is drawn from a study of blood T cell repertoires in COVID-19. Overall study context: The United States, Italy and Spain were the sources of the acute and convalescent COVID-19 samples.

Source study methods: Estimation of nucleated cell counts relied on the amplification of reference gene primers. Profiling relied on immunoSEQ multiplex PCR, and the TCRdb table lists in-frame clones only, not all of them. V, J and clone size reflect that table, while D and trimming were determined from the DNA. The sample has 280,000 or so clones, about 80% seen once. The receptor was isolated from a woman between 45 and 60 years old who had recovered from COVID-19. Sequencing input: peripheral blood.

CDR3 nucleotides: TGTGCCAGCAACCGGGGGAATGTTTTCTACGAGCAGTACTTC. Translation gives CASNRGNVFYEQYF. The J gene is TRBJ2-7, the V gene TRBV6-6, with a weak D call TRBD2 (6 bases). V was cut by 7 bases and J by 3 bases, with 16 bases left in between. CDR1 and CDR2 from the germline V gene are MNHNY and SVGAGI (reference sequence). The CDR3 consists of 14 residues.